The 13 T cell receptor beta chains below come from one sample, sequenced in a study of blood T cell repertoires in COVID-19 (dated by TCRdb to 2019 to 2021). Receptor amplification or capture employed the immunoSEQ multiplex PCR assay. Not all clones reach the TCRdb copy of this immuneACCESS table, which keeps in-frame sequences only. Checked studies attribute under half of the gap to unresolved V genes and leave the rest unexplained. The sample includes a few hundred thousand clones, with 75% to 95% observed a single time. The ten largest clones add up to roughly 7% of the sample. Sequencing was done on a sample of peripheral blood. The origin of the receptors is a woman aged 25-40 years with COVID-19, enrolled during active disease.

This clone was counted a single time. This chain connects TRBV5-5 to TRBJ1-6; TRBD1 matches at 7 bases. This CDR3 comprises 15 residues. Germline lookup yields CDR1 SGHKS and CDR2 YYEKEE (reference sequence). The V and J ends lost 1 base and 7 bases, in that order; junction bases with no gene match: 5. CDR3 sequence reads: CASSLLQGRNSPLHF. The CDR3 DNA reads as TGTGCCAGCAGCTTGCTACAGGGGAGGAATTCACCCCTCCACTTT.

CDR3 sequence: CASSDKLRTNNEQFF. CDR3 nucleotides: TGTGCCAGCAGTGACAAACTCCGTACCAACAATGAGCAGTTCTTC. The chain recombines TRBV2 with TRBJ2-1; unclear D gene. Trimming pared 3 bases from V and 5 bases from J, leaving 14 bases between. From germline, CDR1 is SNHLY and CDR2 FYNNEI. The CDR3 totals 15 residues.

The chain has TRBV13 and TRBJ2-1; D not certain. Trimming removed 5 bases at V and 4 bases at J, with 9 bases between. The CDR3 sequence is 13 residues long. Looked up from germline, CDR1 is PRHDT and CDR2 is FYEKMQ (reference sequence). In DNA, the CDR3 is TGTGCCAGCAGCGAAAACGGGTACAATGAGCAGTTCTTC. Translating it yields CASSENGYNEQFF.

The chain links TRBV6-2 or TRBV6-3 to TRBJ2-1; 13 bases align to TRBD2. The CDR3 consists of 13 residues. The germline V gene encodes CDR1 MNHEY and CDR2 SVGEGT. The ends lost 2 bases at V and 14 bases at J; junction bases unmatched: 3. The CDR3 DNA sequence: TGTGCCAGCAGTTACCGACTAGCGGGAGGCGAGTTCTTC. This sequence encodes CASSYRLAGGEFF.

The chain has TRBV25-1 and TRBJ1-6; TRBD1 matches at 9 bases. Germline values: CDR1 MGHDK, CDR2 SYGVNS. The CDR3 loop spans 15 amino acids. CDR3 DNA: TGTGCTGGAGAAGGACAGGGGAACTATAATTCACCCCTCCACTTT. Its protein is CAGEGQGNYNSPLHF.

There are a few counts of this clone. The rearrangement uses TRBV7-2 and TRBJ2-7; D gene uncertain. The CDR3 totals 13 residues. Looked up from germline, CDR1 is SGHTA and CDR2 is FQGNSA. The V end was cut by 0 bases, the J end by 6 bases, with 9 bases between. This CDR3 is CASSLAPAAEQYF. The DNA for the CDR3 is TGTGCCAGCAGCTTAGCTCCGGCGGCCGAGCAGTACTTC.

The chain carries TRBV9 and TRBJ2-2; weak D call: TRBD2 (6 bases). The CDR3 is 13 residues long. Germline-derived CDR1 and CDR2 are SGDLS and YYNGEE. Between the trimmed V and J ends, which lost 4 bases and 7 bases, there was a span of 11 bases. CDR3 sequence: CASSPREIGELFF. The CDR3 DNA is TGTGCCAGCAGCCCTCGGGAGATCGGGGAGCTGTTTTTT.

The chain combines TRBV5-1 with TRBJ2-3, with 8 bases fitting TRBD1. The CDR3 contains 16 residues. Trimming cost V 4 bases and J 2 bases; bases outside gene matches: 9. Germline V lookup: CDR1 SGHRS, CDR2 YFSETQ. The chain's CDR3 is CASSPPGQGSTDTQYF. The CDR3 DNA reads as TGCGCCAGCAGCCCTCCCGGACAGGGATCCACAGATACGCAGTATTTT.

This chain links TRBV2 with TRBJ2-7, with TRBD2 identical over 7 bases. Germline loops: CDR1 SNHLY, CDR2 FYNNEI. This CDR3 region has 13 residues. V lost 7 bases to trimming and J lost 4 bases; unmatched junction nucleotides: 7. The CDR3 DNA sequence: TGTGCCAGCAACGGCGGGAGTGGGTACGAGCAGTACTTC. This encodes CASNGGSGYEQYF.

This clone was observed a single time. The chain couples TRBV6-6 to TRBJ1-1; D perhaps matches TRBD1 (6 bases). V was trimmed by 3 bases and J by 1 base, leaving 9 bases between them. CDR1 is MNHNY and CDR2 is SVGAGI in the germline V gene (reference sequence). This CDR3 contains 14 residues. The CDR3: CASSYTGKNTEAFF. CDR3 coding DNA: TGTGCCAGCAGTTATACAGGGAAGAACACTGAAGCTTTCTTT.

This rearrangement joins TRBV24-1 to TRBJ1-5, with 7 nucleotides matching TRBD1. Germline-derived CDR1 and CDR2 are KGHDR and SFDVKD. The trim removed 6 bases at V and 2 bases at J, leaving 3 bases unmatched. CDR3 length: 14 amino acids. Here the CDR3 reads CATSTQGGNQPQHF. The CDR3, as DNA: TGTGCCACCAGTACGCAGGGGGGCAATCAGCCCCAGCATTTT.

This clone was observed once. The V call is TRBV18, the J call TRBJ1-1, with TRBD1 matching over 7 bases. Germline CDR1 is KGHSH and CDR2 is LQKENI. The CDR3 totals 14 residues. The V gene end was trimmed by 4 bases and the J gene end by 1 base; junction bases not matched to a gene: 3. The CDR3 loop reads CASSLGQTNTEAFF. As DNA, the CDR3 is TGTGCCAGCTCACTGGGACAGACGAACACTGAAGCTTTCTTT.

J is TRBJ2-4 and V is TRBV7-9; 7 nucleotides align to TRBD1. Trimming took 0 bases from V and 4 from J; bases not matched to a gene: 9. The CDR3 length is 17 residues. The germline V gene has CDR1 SEHNR and CDR2 FQNEAQ (reference sequence). CDR3 coding DNA: TGTGCCAGCAGCTTAGCCACAACAGGGGAGACAAAAAACATTCAGTACTTC. This codes for CASSLATTGETKNIQYF.